These 28 T cell receptor beta chains originate from one sample sequenced in a study of CD8 T cells in Susac syndrome. Random-hexamer reverse transcription was applied to roughly 0.5 to 1 ug RNA. TCRdb re-analysed the immunoSEQ multiplex PCR reads in MiXCR, keeping a single row per CDR3 protein. The sample holds around 270,000 distinct CDR3 sequences, 75% to 85% seen once. Specimen: CD8+ T cells from PBMCs. These receptors came from a human donor with multiple sclerosis.

The chain combines TRBV15 with TRBJ2-7; possible D gene TRBD1, 6 bases. Germline V gene lookup returns CDR1 LNHNV and CDR2 YYDKDF (reference sequence). The ends were cut back, 3 bases at V and 3 bases at J, with 9 bases in the middle. This CDR3 region has 13 residues. CDR3 sequence: CATSRDRNYEQYF. In DNA form, the CDR3 reads TGTGCCACCAGCAGGGACAGAAACTACGAGCAGTACTTC.

This clonotype was counted a few times. At one end, the junction sequence differs from germline, possibly due to a read error. The chain recombines TRBV14 with TRBJ1-1; 7 nucleotides line up with TRBD1. This CDR3 is built from 14 residues. Germline V gene data show CDR1 as SGHDN and CDR2 as FVKESK. In DNA form, the CDR3 reads TGCGCCAGCAGCCAAGTCAGGGGGGGTACTGAAGCTTTCTTT. Encoded protein: CASSQVRGGTEAFF.

This chain connects TRBV29-1 to TRBJ1-2; no reliable D call. Trimming pared 3 bases from V and 2 bases from J, leaving 16 bases between. This CDR3 contains 15 residues. CDR1 is SQVTM and CDR2 is ANQGSEA in the germline V gene. The CDR3 DNA reads TGCAGCGTTGAGCTGCCAGAAGCCTCGAACTATGGCTACACCTTC. This gives the protein CSVELPEASNYGYTF.

This chain uses TRBV6-5 with TRBJ2-7, with 9 positions matching TRBD1. CDR1 is MNHEY, CDR2 SVGAGI, per germline. Trimming removed 4 bases from V and 3 bases from J; junction bases left unmatched: 7. The CDR3 contains 15 residues. CDR3 protein: CASSSLDRGFYEQYF. For the CDR3, the DNA is TGTGCCAGCAGTTCGTTGGACAGGGGCTTCTACGAGCAGTACTTC.

CDR3 sequence: CASSKRQGRSGNTIYF. DNA of the CDR3: TGTGCCAGCAGTAAACGACAGGGAAGGTCTGGAAACACCATATATTTT. The J gene is TRBJ1-3, the V gene TRBV28; TRBD1 aligns across 7 bases. Per the germline V gene, CDR1 is MDHEN and CDR2 is SYDVKM. CDR3 length: 16 residues. The V segment lost 5 bases and the J segment 1 base; nucleotides outside the gene matches: 8.

The J gene is TRBJ2-7, the V gene TRBV7-2, with 7 nucleotides matching TRBD2. In germline, CDR1 is SGHTA, CDR2 FQGNSA. CDR3 length: 14 amino acids. The V segment lost 3 bases and the J segment 2 bases; nucleotides outside the gene matches: 4. CDR3 in DNA: TGTGCCAGCAGCTTTAGCGGGCCGGCCTACGAGCAGTACTTC. Translated: CASSFSGPAYEQYF.

The rearrangement links TRBV24-1 to TRBJ2-1, with D possibly being TRBD1 (6 bases). From germline, CDR1 is KGHDR and CDR2 SFDVKD. V was trimmed by 4 bases and J by 0 bases, leaving 12 bases between them. CDR3 size: 16 residues. CDR3 sequence: CATSDLTGSSYNEQFF. DNA for the CDR3: TGTGCCACCAGTGACCTTACAGGGAGCTCCTACAATGAGCAGTTCTTC.

The chain couples TRBV27 to TRBJ1-1, with a tentative D call TRBD1 (5 bases). Germline CDR1 and CDR2: MNHEY and SMNVEV (reference sequence). The CDR3 contains 13 residues. Trimming removed 4 bases from V and 2 bases from J, with 8 bases in between. The CDR3 loop is CASSWGSNTEAFF. In DNA, the CDR3 is TGTGCCAGCAGTTGGGGCAGTAACACTGAAGCTTTCTTT.

This clonotype was detected once. This chain joins TRBV6-2 or TRBV6-3 and TRBJ2-7; the D is unclear. The CDR3 covers 15 residues. CDR1 and CDR2 from the germline V gene are MNHEY and SVGEGT. V was pared by 2 bases and J by 0 bases, with 11 bases between. In DNA form, the CDR3 reads TGTGCCAGCAGTTACCTCGGACGGAGCTCCTACGAGCAGTACTTC. Amino acids: CASSYLGRSSYEQYF.

The rearrangement uses TRBV6-1 and TRBJ2-1; D call uncertain. This CDR3 has 16 residues. Trimming stripped 4 bases from V and 0 bases from J, with 13 bases between. CDR1 MNHNS and CDR2 SASEGT come from the germline V gene. CDR3 in amino acids: CASSGDGFSSYNEQFF. The CDR3 nucleotides read TGTGCCAGCAGTGGAGACGGATTCAGCTCCTACAATGAGCAGTTCTTC.

This rearrangement joins TRBV20-1 to TRBJ2-7; TRBD2 might be the D (6 bases). CDR3 length: 15 amino acids. Germline CDR1 is DFQATT and CDR2 is SNEGSKA (reference sequence). The V gene lost 2 bases and the J gene lost 1 base, with 15 bases spanning the gap. The CDR3 DNA sequence: TGCAGTGCTAGACACCACCGGGACTGGTCCTACGAGCAGTACTTC. It codes for CSARHHRDWSYEQYF.

This clonotype appeared a single time. The chain has TRBV27 and TRBJ1-1; unclear D gene. Germline assignment: CDR1 MNHEY and CDR2 SMNVEV (reference sequence). This CDR3 is built from 16 residues. V lost 6 bases to trimming and J lost 0 bases, with 17 bases between them. The CDR3 here is CASSSNPSDLNTEAFF. The CDR3 nucleotides are TGTGCCAGCAGCTCTAACCCAAGCGACCTGAACACTGAAGCTTTCTTT.

CDR3 residues: CASSQVQGANQPQHF. The CDR3, as DNA: TGCGCCAGCAGCCAAGTGCAGGGGGCGAATCAGCCCCAGCATTTT. The chain employs TRBV4-1 and TRBJ1-5, with 8 bases lining up with TRBD1. CDR1 and CDR2 from the germline V gene are MGHRA and YSYEKL. V was pared by 1 base and J by 4 bases, with 3 bases of the junction left unmatched. This CDR3 is 15 amino acids long.

The CDR3 DNA reads TGTGCCAGCAGTTCTCATAATTGGGGAAATACGCAGTATTTT. As protein: CASSSHNWGNTQYF. This chain links TRBV28 with TRBJ2-3; unclear D gene. V lost 4 bases, J lost 7 bases, and 15 bases lay in between. The CDR3 covers 14 residues. Germline values: CDR1 MDHEN, CDR2 SYDVKM.

This chain links TRBV4-2 with TRBJ1-5; no firm D call. Germline V gives CDR1 LGHNA, CDR2 YNFKEQ. The length of the CDR3 is 16 residues. The ends were cut back, 0 bases at V and 7 bases at J, with 16 bases in the middle. CDR3 residues: CASSQDLWGSGQPQHF. In DNA, the CDR3 is TGTGCCAGCAGCCAAGATCTTTGGGGATCTGGCCAGCCCCAGCATTTT.

V and J are TRBV7-2 and TRBJ2-7; D may be TRBD2 (6 bases). The ends were cut back, 1 base at V and 3 bases at J, with 13 bases in the middle. CDR3 length: 15 amino acids. The germline gives CDR1 SGHTA, CDR2 FQGNSA. CDR3 coding DNA: TGTGCCAGCAGCTTAGAGGTAGCGGATATCTACGAGCAGTACTTC. Its translation is CASSLEVADIYEQYF.

The V gene is TRBV4-1, the J gene TRBJ2-1, with D perhaps matching TRBD2 (6 bases). Germline V gene sequence: CDR1 MGHRA, CDR2 YSYEKL. CDR3 length: 17 residues. The ends were cut back, 3 bases at V and 2 bases at J, with 17 bases in the middle. CDR3 DNA: TGCGCCAGCAGCCAGACGTCCTTGGCGGGGCCCTACAATGAGCAGTTCTTC. This translates into CASSQTSLAGPYNEQFF.

This rearrangement joins TRBV9 to TRBJ2-5; 9 bases line up with TRBD2. The CDR3 consists of 15 residues. The V gene's germline CDR1 is SGDLS and CDR2 YYNGEE. J was trimmed by 5 bases and V by 0 bases; bases with no gene match: 5. CDR3 protein: CASSVGGRAGETQYF. The CDR3 DNA is TGTGCCAGCAGCGTAGGCGGGAGGGCCGGGGAGACCCAGTACTTC.

This chain joins TRBV29-1 and TRBJ2-7; possibly TRBD1 for D (6 bases). V was clipped by 7 bases and J by 9 bases, with 19 bases between them. Germline CDR1 is SQVTM and CDR2 is ANQGSEA. The CDR3 spans 12 residues. The CDR3: CSAGVNSRGQYF. CDR3 sequence (DNA): TGCAGCGCAGGGGTCAATTCAAGGGGGCAGTACTTC.

The chain couples TRBV7-3 to TRBJ2-7, with 7 bases matching TRBD2. V shed 2 bases, J shed 6 bases, and the junction held 10 bases outside the gene matches. The CDR3 contains 15 residues. Germline V gene sequence: CDR1 SGHTA, CDR2 FQGTGA. CDR3 in amino acids: CASSLSGGGLGEQYF. The CDR3 DNA is TGTGCCAGCAGCTTATCCGGGGGAGGACTAGGCGAGCAGTACTTC.

The chain recombines TRBV6-5 with TRBJ1-5; D unresolved. Germline V gene data show CDR1 as MNHEY and CDR2 as SVGAGI. This CDR3 is 16 amino acids long. Trimming cost V 4 bases and J 6 bases, with 19 bases left between them. The CDR3 loop is CASSSEFRRGSQPQHF. The CDR3 DNA reads as TGTGCCAGCAGTTCTGAATTTCGACGAGGTAGTCAGCCCCAGCATTTT.

The V call is TRBV7-9, the J call TRBJ2-5; 11 bases fit TRBD2. The CDR3 covers 13 residues. V trimming: 5 bases; J trimming: 4 bases; junction bases outside the gene matches: 0. CDR1 and CDR2 (germline): SEHNR, FQNEAQ (reference sequence). The CDR3 nucleotides are TGTGCCAGCAGCACTAGCGGGAGAGAGACCCAGTACTTC. It encodes CASSTSGRETQYF.

The chain combines TRBV19 with TRBJ2-6; D remains ambiguous. This CDR3 comprises 13 residues. V was cut by 1 base and J by 2 bases, with 0 bases left in between. CDR1 LNHDA and CDR2 SQIVND come from the germline V gene (reference sequence). As DNA, the CDR3 is TGTGCCAGTAGTATAGCTGGGGCCAACGTCCTGACTTTC. This encodes CASSIAGANVLTF.

The V gene is TRBV28, the J gene TRBJ2-1, with D possibly matching TRBD2 (5 bases). V was cut by 3 bases and J by 7 bases, with 16 bases left in between. This CDR3 is 15 amino acids long. The germline V gene encodes CDR1 MDHEN and CDR2 SYDVKM. The CDR3 sequence is CASSFIPRGENEQFF. The CDR3 region has the DNA TGTGCCAGCAGTTTCATCCCTCGGGGAGAAAATGAGCAGTTCTTC.

The chain carries TRBV14 and TRBJ2-1; D is possibly TRBD2 (6 bases). The CDR3 is 15 residues long. V lost 3 bases, J lost 0 bases, and 9 bases lay in between. Germline loops: CDR1 SGHDN, CDR2 FVKESK. The CDR3 region has the DNA TGTGCCAGCAGCCATCCGGGACTCTCCTACAATGAGCAGTTCTTC. Translated, it gives CASSHPGLSYNEQFF. The entire variable domain, with the rest obtained from reference TRBV14 and TRBJ2-1, is as follows: EAGVTQFPSHSVIEKGQTVTLRCDPISGHDNLYWYRRVMGKEIKFLLHFVKESKQDESGMPNNRFLAERTGGTYSTLKVQPAELEDSGVYFCASSHPGLSYNEQFFGPGTRLTVL.

The chain has TRBV27 and TRBJ2-1, with TRBD1 as a possible D gene (5 bases). Germline-derived CDR1 and CDR2 are MNHEY and SMNVEV (reference sequence). CDR3 length: 13 amino acids. Trimming cost V 6 bases and J 6 bases, with 12 bases left between them. CDR3 protein: CASRWGGINEQFF. Written as DNA, the CDR3 is TGTGCCAGCAGGTGGGGCGGTATCAATGAGCAGTTCTTC.

V and J are TRBV4-3 and TRBJ1-2; TRBD1 is a possible D gene (5 bases). In germline, CDR1 is LGHNA, CDR2 YSLEER. The CDR3 loop spans 14 amino acids. The V end lost 3 bases, the J end lost 2 bases, and 10 bases lay between the germline ends. This CDR3 is CASSHLSGNYGYTF. The CDR3 DNA is TGCGCCAGCAGCCACCTATCAGGGAACTATGGCTACACCTTC.

About this clonotype itself: One junction end does not reproduce the germline sequence, and a read error may be involved. J is TRBJ1-1 and V is TRBV7-8, with D unclear. Looked up from germline, CDR1 is SGHVS and CDR2 is FQNEAQ. CDR3 size: 15 residues. The CDR3 bases are TGTGCCAGCAGCGTAACGGACGGACCGAACACTGAAGTTTTCTTT. Encoded protein: CASSVTDGPNTEVFF.